A single sample is the source of the 28 T cell receptor beta chains below, sequenced in a study of cytomegalovirus exposure and HLA in healthy donors. Vbeta (60) and Jbeta (13) primers were used in the PCR. TCRdb keeps only in-frame clones here, not all; method: immunoSEQ multiplex PCR. The sample holds about 50,000 clones, less than 85% seen once. The source material was PBMCs. Every receptor here comes from a man in his thirties or forties in good health and CMV-seropositive.

For the CDR3, the DNA is TGTGCCAGCAGTGAAGAGTACTTTAACTATGGCTACACCTTC. It is translated as CASSEEYFNYGYTF. V gene TRBV6-5 combines with J gene TRBJ1-2; D is undetermined. Trimming shortened V by 5 bases and J by 1 base, and 11 bases separated the two germline ends. Germline V gene lookup returns CDR1 MNHEY and CDR2 SVGAGI. This CDR3 comprises 14 residues.

In nucleotides, the CDR3 is TGTGCCAGCAGCTCTGGACAGAACACAGATACGCAGTATTTT. Encoded protein: CASSSGQNTDTQYF. The rearrangement joins TRBV5-4 to TRBJ2-3, with D maybe TRBD1 (6 bases). The germline gives CDR1 SGHNT, CDR2 YYREEE (reference sequence). V lost 3 bases and J 2 bases, leaving 10 bases between the germline ends. The CDR3 consists of 14 residues.

This clone was detected only once. V and J are TRBV4-1 and TRBJ1-2, with TRBD1 identical over 7 bases. The CDR3 is 14 amino acids. V gave up 4 bases and J gave up 8 bases; unmatched junction bases: 10. Germline lookup yields CDR1 MGHRA and CDR2 YSYEKL. DNA of the CDR3: TGCGCCAGCAGCCGCCCCGACAGGGTTGCAGGCTACACCTTC. Protein: CASSRPDRVAGYTF.

The gene calls are TRBV19 and TRBJ2-3; D remains unclear. V dropped 2 bases and J dropped 5 bases, with 8 bases sitting between them. The germline gives CDR1 LNHDA, CDR2 SQIVND (reference sequence). CDR3 length equals 13 residues. The CDR3 here is CASSIQVGDTQYF. The CDR3 coding sequence is TGTGCCAGTAGTATACAGGTGGGAGATACGCAGTATTTT.

The chain carries TRBV2 and TRBJ1-5; 11 bases map to TRBD1. The CDR3 covers 14 residues. CDR1 is SNHLY, CDR2 FYNNEI, per germline. Trimming removed 9 bases from V and 3 bases from J; junction bases left unmatched: 4. The chain's CDR3 is CASKGQGDNQPQHF. The CDR3 coding sequence is TGTGCCAGTAAGGGACAGGGGGACAATCAGCCCCAGCATTTT.

The chain carries TRBV7-6 and TRBJ1-1; 9 bases match TRBD1. V lost 5 bases to trimming and J lost 9 bases; unmatched junction nucleotides: 13. Per the germline V gene, CDR1 is SGHVS and CDR2 is FNYEAQ. The CDR3 runs 15 residues. CDR3 bases: TGTGCCAGCAGCCCCAAACCGGGACAGGGTTTAAAAGCTTTCTTT. This gives the protein CASSPKPGQGLKAFF.

The V call is TRBV5-4, the J call TRBJ2-3, with a weak D call TRBD2 (7 bases). The V and J ends lost 3 bases and 2 bases respectively, with 19 bases between them. There are 17 residues in the CDR3. CDR1 is SGHNT, CDR2 YYREEE, per germline (reference sequence). The CDR3 is CASSSRGRGPTTDTQYF. The CDR3 nucleotides are TGTGCCAGCAGCTCCCGGGGGCGGGGGCCCACCACAGATACGCAGTATTTT.

This sequence joins TRBV7-2 and TRBJ1-2; the D is unclear. V was trimmed by 4 bases and J by 7 bases, leaving 10 bases between them. Germline CDR1 SGHTA, CDR2 FQGNSA. The CDR3 runs 12 residues. In nucleotides, the CDR3 is TGTGCCAGCAGCTCAGACATCCCTGGCTACACCTTC. Translated: CASSSDIPGYTF.

This chain links TRBV6-5 with TRBJ2-7; weak D call: TRBD2 (6 bases). V was cut by 6 bases and J by 5 bases, with 11 bases left in between. This CDR3 spans 12 amino acids. Germline loops: CDR1 MNHEY, CDR2 SVGAGI. CDR3: CASRPTSHEQYF. DNA of the CDR3: TGTGCCAGCAGGCCGACTAGTCACGAGCAGTACTTC.

This clone has only one observation. The V gene is TRBV5-5, the J gene TRBJ2-3; D gene ambiguous. CDR1 and CDR2 (germline): SGHKS, YYEKEE (reference sequence). The V gene lost 3 bases and the J gene lost 0 bases, with 5 bases spanning the gap. The length of the CDR3 is 13 residues. The CDR3 DNA is TGTGCCAGCAGCTCCACTAGCACAGATACGCAGTATTTT. Its translation: CASSSTSTDTQYF.

This chain uses TRBV7-6 with TRBJ2-7; 9 bases fit TRBD1. The CDR3 is made up of 16 amino acids. The ends lost 3 bases at V and 3 bases at J; junction bases unmatched: 9. Germline V gene data show CDR1 as SGHVS and CDR2 as FNYEAQ. CDR3 sequence: CASSLGPPTGGYEQYF. The CDR3 bases are TGTGCCAGCAGCTTGGGCCCCCCGACAGGGGGCTACGAGCAGTACTTC.

The chain combines TRBV19 with TRBJ1-6; 7 bases map to TRBD1. The CDR3 spans 13 residues. The germline CDR1 and CDR2 sequences are LNHDA and SQIVND (reference sequence). V shed 8 bases, J shed 10 bases, and the junction held 8 bases outside the gene matches. The CDR3 DNA reads as TGTGCCAGTTTACAGGGGATAGGATCACCCCTCCACTTT. It codes for CASLQGIGSPLHF.

The chain is built from TRBV7-6 and TRBJ2-3; weak D call: TRBD1 (6 bases). Trimming shortened V by 1 base and J by 4 bases, and 9 bases separated the two germline ends. CDR1 SGHVS and CDR2 FNYEAQ come from the germline V gene. This CDR3 is 14 amino acids long. CDR3 residues: CASSLVGGSDTQYF. DNA for the CDR3: TGTGCCAGCAGCTTAGTAGGGGGTTCAGATACGCAGTATTTT.

This chain connects TRBV15 to TRBJ1-2; D gene uncertain. The CDR3 runs 13 residues. Germline CDR1 reads LNHNV; CDR2 reads YYDKDF (reference sequence). V gave up 0 bases and J gave up 4 bases, with 6 bases separating them. CDR3 residues: CATSRDFVYGYTF. CDR3 in DNA: TGTGCCACCAGCAGAGATTTCGTCTATGGCTACACCTTC.

This chain uses TRBV7-6 with TRBJ2-5; possible D gene TRBD2, 6 bases. Germline V gene sequence: CDR1 SGHVS, CDR2 FNYEAQ. This CDR3 has 14 amino acids. V was trimmed by 0 bases and J by 7 bases, leaving 12 bases between them. CDR3 loop: CASSLAPWGGTQYF. In DNA form, the CDR3 reads TGTGCCAGCAGCTTAGCGCCTTGGGGAGGGACCCAGTACTTC.

The CDR3 nucleotides read TGTGCCAGCAGCTTAATGGGGTCACCGGGATCCTCCTACGAGCAGTACTTC. This codes for CASSLMGSPGSSYEQYF. The chain combines TRBV7-9 with TRBJ2-7, with D possibly TRBD2 on 5 matching bases. The V and J ends lost 2 bases and 0 bases respectively, with 17 bases between them. The germline V gene has CDR1 SEHNR and CDR2 FQNEAQ (reference sequence). This CDR3 is built from 17 residues.

This clone showed up just once. The rearrangement joins TRBV15 to TRBJ2-3; D is unresolved. V lost 5 bases and J 4 bases, leaving 22 bases between the germline ends. The CDR3 length is 17 residues. Germline V gene sequence: CDR1 LNHNV, CDR2 YYDKDF (reference sequence). The CDR3 DNA reads as TGTGCCACCAGCCGTCAACCTAAAACGGTAGTCGCAGATACGCAGTATTTT. It translates to CATSRQPKTVVADTQYF.

This sequence joins TRBV5-4 and TRBJ2-6, with D tentatively TRBD2 (5 bases). CDR1 and CDR2 (germline): SGHNT, YYREEE (reference sequence). Trimming cost V 4 bases and J 1 base, with 12 bases left between them. The length of the CDR3 is 16 residues. Here the CDR3 DNA reads TGTGCCAGCAGCGGCCGTAGAGGGTCTGGGGCCAACGTCCTGACTTTC. It specifies CASSGRRGSGANVLTF.

This chain connects TRBV19 to TRBJ1-1, with 9 bases aligning to TRBD1. CDR1 and CDR2 (germline): LNHDA, SQIVND (reference sequence). This CDR3 contains 15 residues. J lost 1 base, V lost 11 bases, and 11 bases had no gene match. For the CDR3, the DNA is TGTGCCGCAACAGGGGGCCCCCGAACGAACACTGAAGCTTTCTTT. Its protein is CAATGGPRTNTEAFF.

The chain uses TRBV27 and TRBJ1-2, with D possibly matching TRBD1 (5 bases). The CDR3 is made up of 14 amino acids. Trimming removed 6 bases at V and 2 bases at J, with 13 bases between. Germline values: CDR1 MNHEY, CDR2 SMNVEV (reference sequence). As DNA, the CDR3 is TGTGCCAGCAGACGACAGACCCCAAACTATGGCTACACCTTC. Protein: CASRRQTPNYGYTF.

This chain joins TRBV27 and TRBJ1-5; D unresolved. The germline CDR1 and CDR2 sequences are MNHEY and SMNVEV (reference sequence). This CDR3 region has 14 residues. V lost 8 bases to trimming and J lost 2 bases, with 13 bases between them. In nucleotides, the CDR3 is TGTGCCAGCGGAGGCGGGTCGGGCAATCAGCCCCAGCATTTT. This gives the protein CASGGGSGNQPQHF.

J is TRBJ2-5 and V is TRBV18, with no clear D. Germline V gives CDR1 KGHSH, CDR2 LQKENI. The CDR3 extends over 14 amino acids. V was shortened by 3 bases and J by 2 bases, with 10 bases between the two germline ends. This CDR3 reads CASSPRQAQETQYF. CDR3 nucleotides: TGTGCCAGCTCACCTAGGCAGGCTCAAGAGACCCAGTACTTC.

This clone showed up just a few times. V gene TRBV7-6 combines with J gene TRBJ1-2, with 8 nucleotides matching TRBD1. Trimming cost V 5 bases and J 4 bases; bases outside gene matches: 9. This CDR3 has 15 residues. CDR1 and CDR2 from the germline V gene are SGHVS and FNYEAQ. This CDR3 reads CASSPDGTGRYGYTF. CDR3 DNA: TGTGCCAGCAGCCCAGATGGGACAGGACGCTATGGCTACACCTTC.

There are a few counts of this clone. The CDR3 DNA follows: TGTGCCAGCAGCTCTGGGGGCAGGTCCGACAGGGGGTCCTACAATGAGCAGTTCTTC. This sequence encodes CASSSGGRSDRGSYNEQFF. This chain uses TRBV5-4 with TRBJ2-1, with 9 bases identical to TRBD1. Germline CDR1 and CDR2: SGHNT and YYREEE (reference sequence). This CDR3 region has 19 residues. The junction had 14 bases not matched to a gene; V was cut back by 3 bases and J by 1 base.

The chain links TRBV7-9 to TRBJ2-5; the D gene is possibly TRBD2 (5 bases). This CDR3 comprises 11 residues. V was clipped by 3 bases and J by 11 bases, with 10 bases between them. Germline V gives CDR1 SEHNR, CDR2 FQNEAQ (reference sequence). The CDR3 reads CASSFLREQYF. The CDR3 nucleotides are TGTGCCAGCAGCTTCTTGAGGGAGCAGTACTTC.

V is TRBV9 and J is TRBJ2-1, with D possibly matching TRBD2 (6 bases). Deletions cut 2 bases from V and 10 bases from J, with 22 bases between. This CDR3 is 16 amino acids long. Germline values: CDR1 SGDLS, CDR2 YYNGEE. The CDR3 reads CASSVGTGLTQEEQFF. In DNA, the CDR3 is TGTGCCAGCAGCGTGGGGACGGGACTCACGCAAGAAGAGCAGTTCTTC. Supplemented by reference TRBV9 and TRBJ2-1, the full variable domain reads DSGVTQTPKHLITATGQRVTLRCSPRSGDLSVYWYQQSLDQGLQFLIQYYNGEERAKGNILERFSAQQFPDLHSELNLSSLELGDSALYFCASSVGTGLTQEEQFFGPGTRLTVL.

This chain connects TRBV25-1 to TRBJ2-1; D might be TRBD1 (5 bases). The CDR3 consists of 13 residues. CDR1 is MGHDK, CDR2 SYGVNS, per germline. The germline V and J ends were trimmed by 3 bases and 4 bases, with 7 bases remaining between them. The CDR3 spells CASSDPGYNEQFF. The CDR3 nucleotides are TGTGCCAGCAGTGACCCAGGGTACAATGAGCAGTTCTTC.

The gene calls are TRBV30 and TRBJ2-3; D remains unclear. CDR3 length equals 12 residues. From germline, CDR1 is GTSNPN and CDR2 SVGIG (reference sequence). Trimming shortened V by 5 bases and J by 4 bases, and 10 bases separated the two germline ends. CDR3 region: CAWSVSPDTQYF. In nucleotides, the CDR3 is TGTGCCTGGTCTGTTAGTCCAGATACGCAGTATTTT.